Listed below are T cell receptor beta chains from one sample, sequenced in a study of T cells in Graves' hyperthyroidism and ophthalmopathy. TCRdb called the multiplex PCR reads again in MiXCR, with one record for every CDR3 protein. The sample carries about 590,000 distinct CDR3 sequences, about a sixth recorded once. What was sequenced was blood. Receptors were obtained from a woman aged 25-40 years with Graves' hyperthyroidism. The CDR3 runs from the conserved cysteine through the conserved F or W. The D gene is left open where the match is weak. Some rows have no size entry. The others give once, few or many, or a class for an expanded clone.

V,J,D,size,CDR3,DNA
TRBV3-1,TRBJ2-2,TRBD1,-,CASRPGQGPLNTGELFF,TGTGCCAGCAGACCCGGACAGGGACCTTTGAACACCGGGGAGCTGTTTTTT
TRBV27,TRBJ1-1,TRBD1,many,CASSLKGADTEAFF,TGTGCCAGCAGTTTAAAGGGGGCGGACACTGAAGCTTTCTTT
TRBV6-2/TRBV6-3,TRBJ2-1,-,few,CASSSSFPSNEQFF,TGTGCCAGCAGTTCTAGCTTCCCCTCCAATGAGCAGTTCTTC
TRBV20-1,TRBJ2-1,-,few,CSVQTSVYNEQFF,TGCAGTGTTCAGACTAGTGTTTACAATGAGCAGTTCTTC
TRBV29-1,TRBJ2-7,-,few,CSVELRSSGYEQYF,TGCAGCGTTGAACTTAGATCCTCGGGTTACGAGCAGTACTTC
TRBV11-2,TRBJ2-3,-,-,CASNRDGTQYF,TGTGCCAGCAACCGAGATGGTACGCAGTATTTT
TRBV5-1,TRBJ2-1,-,many,CASSTAFNEQFF,TGCGCCAGCAGCACCGCCTTCAATGAGCAGTTCTTC
TRBV5-1,TRBJ2-1,-,-,CAGRQNPGQSLPDSYNEQFF,TGCGCCGGCCGACAGAATCCGGGACAAAGCCTGCCAGACTCCTACAATGAGCAGTTCTTC
TRBV20-1,TRBJ2-7,-,-,CSARLPDRPYEQYF,TGCAGTGCTAGACTCCCGGACAGACCCTACGAGCAGTACTTC
TRBV27,TRBJ2-7,-,many,CASSSGQNYEQYF,TGTGCCAGCAGCTCGGGTCAGAACTACGAGCAGTACTTC
TRBV20-1,TRBJ2-3,-,many,CSARDRSTYTQYF,TGCAGTGCTAGAGATCGTTCAACTTATACGCAGTATTTT
TRBV5-8,TRBJ2-5,TRBD1,-,CASSLGAGGRETQYF,TGTGCCAGCAGCTTGGGCGCAGGGGGTAGGGAGACCCAGTACTTC
TRBV7-9,TRBJ2-7,-,many,CASSLAGHHPGEQYF,TGTGCCAGCAGCTTAGCGGGACACCACCCCGGCGAGCAGTACTTC
TRBV9,TRBJ2-7,TRBD2,many,CASSVASGSRYEQYF,TGTGCCAGCAGCGTAGCTAGCGGGAGTCGTTACGAGCAGTACTTC
TRBV6-1,TRBJ2-7,TRBD1,-,CASGQANWGEQYF,TGTGCCAGTGGACAGGCGAATTGGGGGGAGCAGTACTTC
TRBV20-1,TRBJ2-1,TRBD2,-,CSARPGLAGDGGYNEQFF,TGCAGTGCTAGACCCGGACTAGCGGGAGATGGGGGATACAATGAGCAGTTCTTC
TRBV9,TRBJ2-1,-,-,CASSVGSDSSYNEQFF,TGTGCCAGCAGCGTAGGAAGCGATAGCTCCTACAATGAGCAGTTCTTC
TRBV5-1,TRBJ1-1,-,many,CASSFGGPAEAFF,TGCGCCAGCAGCTTCGGGGGGCCCGCTGAAGCTTTCTTT
TRBV24-1,TRBJ2-1,-,many,CATSDGGRAKNNEQFF,TGTGCCACCAGTGATGGAGGGAGAGCCAAAAACAATGAGCAGTTCTTC
TRBV11-2,TRBJ2-7,-,-,CASSSQTLSGIRSYEQYF,TGTGCCAGCAGCTCACAAACCCTTTCAGGGATACGGTCCTACGAGCAGTACTTC
TRBV19,TRBJ2-2,TRBD1,few,CASSSRDRLTAGELFF,TGTGCCAGTAGTTCCCGGGACAGGCTTACAGCCGGGGAGCTGTTTTTT
TRBV5-4,TRBJ2-2,-,few,CASRFESGTGELFF,TGTGCCAGCAGATTTGAATCAGGCACCGGGGAGCTGTTTTTT
TRBV27,TRBJ2-7,TRBD2,few,CASSFGGNSYEQYF,TGTGCCAGCAGTTTCGGGGGGAACAGCTACGAGCAGTACTTC
TRBV6-1,TRBJ2-5,-,-,CASSWGGQGGETQYF,TGTGCCAGCAGTTGGGGTGGACAGGGAGGGGAGACCCAGTACTTC
TRBV15,TRBJ1-5,-,few,CATSRGPTGDQPQHF,TGTGCCACCAGCAGAGGTCCTACGGGGGATCAGCCCCAGCATTTT
TRBV28,TRBJ1-3,-,-,CASSRGTAYTIYF,TGTGCCAGCAGTCGCGGGACGGCGTACACCATATATTTT
TRBV10-3,TRBJ2-5,-,many,CAISEHYGEETQYF,TGTGCCATCAGTGAGCACTACGGAGAAGAGACCCAGTACTTC
TRBV10-3,TRBJ1-1,-,-,CAIRRNTEAFF,TGTGCCATCAGGAGGAACACTGAAGCTTTCTTT
TRBV27,TRBJ1-4,-,-,CASSETWAANEKLFF,TGTGCCAGCTCCGAGACGTGGGCGGCTAATGAAAAACTGTTTTTT